Presented here are 29 T cell receptor beta chains from one specimen sequenced in a study of tumor-infiltrating lymphocytes in primary liver carcinoma (dated by TCRdb to 2016 to 2017). TRIzol reagent was used to extract blood RNA from unsorted whole blood, while the DNeasy Blood & Tissue kit provided the germline DNA. The sequencing machine was an Illumina HiSeq 2500. TCRbeta-specific cDNA was reverse-transcribed from about 0.45 ug total RNA using a constant-region primer and ProtoScript II reverse transcriptase. The TCRbeta libraries were prepared through three rounds of nested multiplex PCR following a slightly modified ARM-PCR procedure. Each of the first two PCR rounds ran for approximately 9 cycles using multiplex TRBV1-TRBV30 forward primers together with a Cbeta reverse primer. Starting from the raw public reads, TCRdb applied fastp trimming at Q25, assembled clones with MiXCR and retained in-frame beta chains. Entries that share a CDR3 protein sequence are merged under the most common genes and DNA. Within this sample are about 320,000 distinct CDR3 sequences, with approximately 58% of them counted one time only. The top ten clones comprise over 15% of the sample.

Input material: peripheral blood. These TCRs come from a woman under 40 with primary liver carcinoma and hepatitis B virus infection.

Turning to this clonotype: This CDR3 is missing its conserved last phenylalanine or tryptophan, likely due to a read error. V gene TRBV12-3 or TRBV12-4 combines with J gene TRBJ2-4; tentatively, D is TRBD2 (6 bases). The CDR3 runs to 15 residues. The V end lost 3 bases, the J end lost 0 bases, and 9 bases lay between the germline ends. The CDR3 DNA sequence: TGTGCCAGCAGTTTGACGGGACTAGCCAAAAACATTCAGTACCTC. This codes for CASSLTGLAKNIQYL.

Details on this clonotype: A junction end diverges from the germline sequence, so it may reflect a read error. The chain recombines TRBV4-1 with TRBJ2-7; D gene uncertain. CDR3 length: 15 amino acids. Germline V lookup: CDR1 MGHRA, CDR2 YSYEKL. DNA of the CDR3: TGCGCCAGCAGCCCTAATGGGCTGAACTCCTACGAGCGGTACTTC. Protein: CASSPNGLNSYERYF.

In this sample, this clonotype turned up once. Given the absence of the conserved phenylalanine or tryptophan at the CDR3 end, a read error is likely. The CDR3 nucleotides read TGTGCCAGCAGTGAACAACAGGGGTACCACAATGAGCAGTTCATC. Residues: CASSEQQGYHNEQFI. The chain is built from TRBV6-1 and TRBJ2-1, with TRBD1 matching over 7 bases. V shed 2 bases, J shed 5 bases, and the junction held 6 bases outside the gene matches. In germline, CDR1 is MNHNS, CDR2 SASEGT. The CDR3 loop spans 15 amino acids.

Regarding this clonotype: Given a much more abundant clone one base away, this may be a read error. The chain has TRBV29-1 and TRBJ1-6; unclear D gene. Germline assignment: CDR1 SQVTM and CDR2 ANQGSEA. CDR3 length equals 13 residues. V lost 6 bases and J lost 11, with 17 bases in between. This chain's CDR3 is CSVKKNRDAPLHF. The CDR3 DNA is TGCAGCGTAAAGAAAAACAGAGATGCACCCCTCCACTTT.

About this clonotype itself: It may be a read error: a sequence one base away is much more abundant. The CDR3 spells CASSRGLTQNYNEQFF. DNA for the CDR3: TGCGCCAGCAGCCGAGGACTTACACAAAACTACAATGAGCAGTTCTTC. The chain joins TRBV4-1 to TRBJ2-1, with D possibly TRBD2 on 5 matching bases. V was cut by 4 bases and J by 3 bases, with 16 bases left in between. The germline V gene encodes CDR1 MGHRA and CDR2 YSYEKL. The CDR3 loop spans 16 amino acids.

This clonotype was seen at least ten times. V and J are TRBV29-1 and TRBJ2-1; a weak D match, TRBD1 (6 bases). The germline V gene has CDR1 SQVTM and CDR2 ANQGSEA. CDR3 length: 12 amino acids. The germline V and J ends were trimmed by 7 bases and 9 bases, with 16 bases remaining between them. The CDR3 region is CSALEGEPEQFF. The CDR3 DNA sequence: TGCAGCGCCTTAGAGGGGGAACCTGAGCAGTTCTTC.

Notes on this clonotype: A single base separates this from a much larger clone, so it may be a read error. The chain has TRBV6-1 and TRBJ1-5, with D perhaps TRBD1 (5 bases). Germline CDR1 is MNHNS and CDR2 is SASEGT. The CDR3 contains 13 residues. The CDR3 loop reads CASSYSGGKPHHF. DNA of the CDR3: TGTGCCAGCAGTTACTCTGGGGGTAAGCCCCATCATTTT.

To note about this clonotype: One end of the junction fails to match germline, which may point to a read error. This rearrangement joins TRBV11-2 to TRBJ2-1; 9 bases align to TRBD2. Germline assignment: CDR1 SGHAT and CDR2 FQNNGV. The CDR3 runs 15 residues. The chain's CDR3 is CASSFSGSLGNEQLF. The CDR3 bases are TGTGCCAGCAGCTTTAGCGGGAGTCTAGGCAATGAACAGCTCTTC. The whole variable domain, remainder taken from reference TRBV11-2 and TRBJ2-1, is EAGVAQSPRYKIIEKRQSVAFWCNPISGHATLYWYQQILGQGPKLLIQFQNNGVVDDSQLPKDRFSAERLKGVDSTLKIQPAKLEDSAVYLCASSFSGSLGNEQLFGPGTRLTVL.

This chain links TRBV25-1 with TRBJ2-4; D not resolved. Germline CDR1 reads MGHDK; CDR2 reads SYGVNS. This CDR3 contains 16 residues. Trimming shortened V by 4 bases and J by 0 bases, and 13 bases separated the two germline ends. Written as DNA, the CDR3 is TGTGCCAGCAGTGCTAGGTCTCATATAGCCAAAAACATTCAGTACTTC. Its protein product is CASSARSHIAKNIQYF.

The gene calls are TRBV5-6 and TRBJ2-1; the D is unclear. The germline CDR1 and CDR2 sequences are SGHDT and YYEEEE. The V and J ends lost 2 bases and 5 bases respectively, with 8 bases between them. This CDR3 has 13 residues. CDR3 DNA: TGTGCCAGCAGCTTCGGCGGTGACAATGAGCAGTTCTTC. It is translated as CASSFGGDNEQFF.

The chain employs TRBV28 and TRBJ1-2, with D tentatively TRBD1 (6 bases). CDR3 length: 15 amino acids. From germline, CDR1 is MDHEN and CDR2 SYDVKM. Trimming took 2 bases from V and 4 from J, leaving 14 bases between them. CDR3: CASSLGSGGGYGYTF. For the CDR3, the DNA is TGTGCCAGCAGTTTAGGCTCCGGGGGCGGCTATGGCTACACCTTC.

The chain recombines TRBV12-3 or TRBV12-4 with TRBJ2-3; 11 bases match TRBD2. This CDR3 region has 15 residues. CDR3 region: CASGGLAGRTDTQYF. CDR3 in DNA: TGTGCTAGCGGAGGACTAGCGGGTCGCACAGATACGCAGTATTTT.

This clonotype was observed at least ten times. The rearrangement uses TRBV12-5 and TRBJ2-5; D gene ambiguous. CDR3 size: 13 residues. Between the trimmed V and J ends, which lost 3 bases and 3 bases, there was a span of 8 bases. CDR1 LGHNT and CDR2 FRNRAP come from the germline V gene. The CDR3 loop is CASGFYMEETQYF. For the CDR3, the DNA is TGTGCTAGTGGTTTTTACATGGAAGAGACCCAGTACTTC.

For this clonotype: A much bigger clone sits one base away, suggesting this may be a read error. The rearrangement links TRBV6-5 to TRBJ2-1; no clear D gene. There are 14 residues in the CDR3. Germline CDR1 and CDR2: MNHEY and SVGAGI. V shed 6 bases and J shed 8 bases, with 17 bases lying between them. CDR3 nucleotides: TGTGCCAGCAGGGGTAGACCGAGGTTCCATGAGCAGTTCTTC. It specifies CASRGRPRFHEQFF.

About this clonotype itself: This likely comes from a read error, as the CDR3 has no conserved phenylalanine or tryptophan at its end. The rearrangement uses TRBV11-2 and TRBJ2-7; D ambiguous. Germline V lookup: CDR1 SGHAT, CDR2 FQNNGV. This CDR3 comprises 12 residues. The CDR3 DNA reads TGTGCTAGCAGCCCTCAAGGAGACGAGCAGTACCTC. The encoded protein is CASSPQGDEQYL.

For this clonotype: At one of its ends the junction is not consistent with the germline gene, which may arise from a read error. The chain has TRBV7-9 and TRBJ2-1; no clear D gene. The CDR3 is 13 residues long. Germline CDR1 SEHNR, CDR2 FQNEAQ (reference sequence). In DNA, the CDR3 is TGTGCCGGCAGCTTAGGATCCATCGATGAGCAGTTCTTC. It translates to CAGSLGSIDEQFF. The whole variable domain, remainder taken from reference TRBV7-9 and TRBJ2-1, is DTGVSQNPRHKITKRGQNVTFRCDPISEHNRLYWYRQTLGQGPEFLTYFQNEAQLEKSRLLSDRFSAERPKGSFSTLEIQRTEQGDSAMYLCAGSLGSIDEQFFGPGTRLTVL.

Worth noting for this clonotype: A much larger clone differs by one base, so this may be a read error. The gene calls are TRBV12-3 or TRBV12-4 and TRBJ2-3; no firm D call. The CDR3 length is 12 residues. The CDR3 loop reads CASTPDLDTRYF. In nucleotides, the CDR3 is TGTGCCAGCACCCCGGACCTCGATACGCGGTATTTT.

On this clonotype itself: This clone may be a read error of a much larger clone one base away. This chain joins TRBV6-1 and TRBJ1-5; D is undetermined. The length of the CDR3 is 15 residues. CDR1 is MNHNS, CDR2 SASEGT, per germline. CDR3 coding DNA: TGTGCCAGCAAGAGGGAGGCGGGAATCAATCAGGCCCAGCATTTT. Amino acids: CASKREAGINQAQHF.

The rearrangement joins TRBV28 to TRBJ2-4, with a tentative D call TRBD1 (6 bases). This CDR3 spans 19 amino acids. From germline, CDR1 is MDHEN and CDR2 SYDVKM. V lost 5 bases, J lost 0 bases, and 23 bases lay in between. This CDR3 reads CASSTRTARFPLAKNIQYF. In nucleotides, the CDR3 is TGTGCCAGCAGTACTCGGACAGCCCGCTTCCCTCTAGCCAAAAACATTCAGTACTTC.

This clonotype showed up just a few times. This chain joins TRBV7-9 and TRBJ2-3; 7 nucleotides match TRBD2. This CDR3 comprises 14 residues. Germline values: CDR1 SEHNR, CDR2 FQNEAQ (reference sequence). Germline trimming cut 5 bases from V and 6 bases from J; bases unmatched to any gene: 8. The CDR3 here is CASSPMGGPDTQYF. CDR3 bases: TGTGCCAGCAGCCCCATGGGAGGGCCTGATACGCAGTATTTT.

As to this clonotype: A read error may be the cause here, since a much bigger clone is one base away. V is TRBV6-5 and J is TRBJ2-5; D is perhaps TRBD2 (6 bases). The germline gives CDR1 MNHEY, CDR2 SVGAGI. Trimming cost V 6 bases and J 2 bases, with 16 bases left between them. This CDR3 comprises 15 residues. The CDR3 protein is CASSFQGRKQETQYF. CDR3 DNA: TGTGCCAGCAGCTTTCAAGGGAGGAAGCAAGAGACCCAGTACTTC.

The rearrangement joins TRBV5-4 to TRBJ2-6; 9 bases fit TRBD1. V trimming: 3 bases; J trimming: 0 bases; junction bases outside the gene matches: 10. The CDR3 runs 19 residues. The germline V gene encodes CDR1 SGHNT and CDR2 YYREEE (reference sequence). CDR3 sequence (DNA): TGTGCCAGCAGCTCACCGGGACAGGGTCTTGCCTCTGGGGCCAACGTCCTGACTTTC. This sequence encodes CASSSPGQGLASGANVLTF.

As for this clonotype: The germline gene is not matched at one end of the junction; a read error may be the cause. The chain recombines TRBV12-3 or TRBV12-4 with TRBJ1-1, with 8 bases aligning to TRBD1. CDR3 size: 14 residues. CDR3 protein: CASTTGDLNSEAFF. CDR3 sequence (DNA): TGTGCCAGCACGACAGGGGACTTAAACAGTGAAGCTTTCTTT.

On this clonotype itself: The junction shows a germline mismatch at one end, possibly a read error. The chain joins TRBV11-2 to TRBJ2-1; the D is unclear. This CDR3 region has 14 residues. CDR1 and CDR2 (germline): SGHAT, FQNNGV. CDR3 DNA sequence: TGCGCCAGCAGCTCCACCCCCACGCAGGAGGAGCAGTTCTTC. Translation gives CASSSTPTQEEQFF.

On this clonotype: Compared with germline, one end of the junction differs, possibly owing to a read error. V gene TRBV11-2 combines with J gene TRBJ1-6; weak D call: TRBD1 (5 bases). This CDR3 contains 16 residues. In germline, CDR1 is SGHAT, CDR2 FQNNGV. CDR3 loop: CATSTAGGVNNSPLNF. In nucleotides, the CDR3 is TGTGCCACATCCACGGCTGGGGGGGTCAATAATTCACCTCTCAACTTT. Together with reference TRBV11-2 and TRBJ1-6, the CDR3 gives the full variable domain: EAGVAQSPRYKIIEKRQSVAFWCNPISGHATLYWYQQILGQGPKLLIQFQNNGVVDDSQLPKDRFSAERLKGVDSTLKIQPAKLEDSAVYLCATSTAGGVNNSPLNFGNGTRLTVT.

Notes on this clonotype: Lacking the conserved final phenylalanine or tryptophan, this CDR3 likely reflects a read error. This chain links TRBV11-3 with TRBJ2-2, with 10 bases aligning to TRBD2. CDR1 is SGHNT, CDR2 YENEEA, per germline. The CDR3 totals 17 residues. With 4 bases clipped from V and 4 bases from J, the junction kept 9 bases outside the gene matches. CDR3 DNA sequence: TGTGCCAGCAGCTCCGGGGCTAGCGGGAGAGTCACCGGGGAGCTGTTTCTT. Its translation: CASSSGASGRVTGELFL.

This clonotype has a count of ten or more. The chain uses TRBV12-3 or TRBV12-4 and TRBJ1-5; 9 positions match TRBD1. This CDR3 comprises 12 residues. V lost 6 bases, J lost 7 bases, and 1 base stayed unmatched. This CDR3 reads CASSDRGQPQHF. Written as DNA, the CDR3 is TGTGCCAGCAGCGACAGGGGGCAGCCCCAGCATTTT.

As regards this clonotype: It may be a read error: a sequence one base away is much more abundant. The chain combines TRBV5-6 with TRBJ2-1, with 12 bases fitting TRBD2. J was trimmed by 10 bases and V by 6 bases; bases with no gene match: 5. The CDR3 contains 13 residues. Germline lookup yields CDR1 SGHDT and CDR2 YYEEEE. The CDR3 DNA follows: TGTGCCAGCAACCCACTAGCGGGAGGAGAGCAGTTCTTC. It yields the protein CASNPLAGGEQFF.

This clonotype was detected only once. V is TRBV12-3 or TRBV12-4 and J is TRBJ2-7, with 12 bases aligning to TRBD2. V shed 8 bases and J 2 bases; nucleotides not matched to a gene: 4. The CDR3 spans 14 residues. As DNA, the CDR3 is TGTGCCAGCGGTCGGACTAGCGGGACCTACGAGCAGTACTTC. It is translated as CASGRTSGTYEQYF.